The present T cell receptor (beta chain) was sequenced within a study of neurological immune-mediated disorders (dated by TCRdb to about 2019). Regarding the research as a whole: The study compared peripheral blood TCR-beta repertoires of HTLV-I-associated myelopathy (HAM/TSP) patients, multiple sclerosis patients and healthy controls using UMI-based sequencing. Longitudinal samples, technical triplicates and paired sorted CD4+ and CD8+ T-cell subsets, alongside PBMC samples, were included among the roughly 98 TCR-beta libraries. Each longitudinal HAM/TSP and healthy donor was sampled at 3 time-points spaced at roughly 3-40 month intervals. The cohort included approximately 70 subjects: about 14 with HAM/TSP, some 35 with multiple sclerosis, and approximately 20 healthy controls. Overall results and qualifications from the work: TCR clonal expansion was greatest in HAM/TSP patients and smallest in MS patients, who ranked below even healthy controls. Expanded clones from different subjects shared no identical CDR3 amino acid sequences, which suggests that TCR-beta repertoires were private in all groups.

Explained via the paper, the time point label denotes: longitudinal time-point 2. For the unsorted PBMC libraries, 2 million PBMCs were stored in RNAlater at -80 degrees C until RNA extraction and were used to generate the libraries. Peripheral blood was subjected to Ficoll-Hypaque density gradient centrifugation to isolate PBMCs, which were then cryopreserved in liquid nitrogen. cDNA was synthesized by template-switch 5'RACE using a primer carrying a 10-nucleotide random unique molecular identifier by which each TCR transcript was tagged. Every sequencing run covered 15-18 subjects and yielded more than 160 million TCR-beta sequences. The RNeasy kit was used to extract total RNA. The KAPA Real-time Library Amplification kit was used to amplify TCR-beta VDJ regions with primers for the TCR constant region and the 5'RACE anchor. A first PCR added sample indexes and Illumina adaptors, and a second PCR then raised library yield. After purification with Ampure beads, the TCR product of roughly 650 bp was size-selected on a 2% E-gel SizeSelection system. Library quality was checked on a Bioanalyzer, concentration was measured with Qubit, and libraries were quantified with the Kapa Library Quantification kit before pooling. Libraries were sequenced paired-end 2 x 150 bp on an Illumina HiSeq 2500. To increase sequence diversity, roughly 24-31% phiX was spiked into each library pool. Turning to the authors' computational methods: Quality-filtered reads were processed with the UMI-based MiGEC pipeline, which removed over 75% of raw TCR sequences during error correction. IMGT germline references were used for alignment of VDJ genes, and clonotypes were defined by a unique CDR3 amino acid sequence together with V-J genes. Clonal expansion, Shannon diversity and CDR3 relatedness were evaluated with VDJtools (CalcPairwiseDistances, ClusterSamples), while phylogenetic trees were built in CLCbio workbench. Clones with at least 8 unique UMIs were defined as expanded, with this threshold being based on coefficient-of-variation modelling across technical triplicates. The public reads were reprocessed in TCRdb via fastp at Q25 and MiXCR, keeping in-frame beta chains. Here each entry gathers all rows of one CDR3 protein and keeps the most common genes and DNA. V and J calls and clone size were set by TCRdb, not the authors. The sample contains some 100,000 distinct CDR3 sequences, around 14% of them found a single time. 5% of the sample lies in the top ten.

V and J are trimmed by 5 bases and 4 bases, and the gene matches miss 6 bases of the junction. From the cysteine through the phenylalanine, the CDR3 covers 14 amino acids. Of all the DNA, just the CDR3 is kept, 42 bases in frame from base 1. The germline V gene (reference sequence) yields MNHEY for CDR1 and SMNVEV for CDR2. This clonotype was counted many times. This clone's antigen is unknown. Base qualities are not at hand, and no much larger clone is one base apart. The sequencing sample was made of PBMCs. The clonotype comes from a female donor with HTLV-1-associated myelopathy (HAM/TSP). The receptor chain draws on TRBV27 and TRBJ2-3; 7 middle bases align to TRBD2. The CDR3 amino acid sequence is: CASSPLGGADTQYF. Read as DNA, the sequence is TGTGCCAGCAGTCCGTTGGGGGGGGCAGATACGCAGTATTTT.